This T cell receptor (beta chain) was captured in a study of tumour-infiltrating T cells in Burkitt lymphoma. Study-wide background: Overall and progression-free survival were predicted by productive clonality.

V lost 4 bases to trimming and J lost 7 bases, with 17 bases between them. CDR1 and CDR2 (germline): SGHRS, YFSETQ. The CDR3 has 14 residues. TCRdb's copy holds only in-frame clones and misses some; the assay was immunoSEQ multiplex PCR. The data hold about 9,200 clones, with roughly 58% observed a single time. This chain links TRBV5-1 with TRBJ1-2; a weak D match, TRBD1 (5 bases). The receptor was derived from a human donor with diffuse large B-cell lymphoma. The sequenced sample was tumor tissue. CDR3: CASSPAGGAGGYTF. CDR3 sequence (DNA): TGCGCCAGCAGCCCGGCGGGGGGAGCGGGTGGCTACACCTTC. Filled out from reference TRBV5-1 and TRBJ1-2, the complete variable domain reads KAGVTQTPRYLIKTRGQQVTLSCSPISGHRSVSWYQQTPGQGLQFLFEYFSETQRNKGNFPGRFSGRQFSNSRSEMNVSTLELGDSALYLCASSPAGGAGGYTFGSGTRLTVV.